These 24 T cell receptor beta chains were all obtained from the same sample, sequenced in a study of blood T cell repertoires in COVID-19. The assay was immunoSEQ multiplex PCR, and TCRdb's table has in-frame clones only and misses some. The profile shows roughly 230,000 clones, roughly 90% of them singletons. Sequencing was carried out using peripheral blood. These receptors were taken from a human donor in a cohort sampled during active COVID-19.

The chain has TRBV5-1 and TRBJ1-3, with unresolved D. CDR3 size: 14 residues. Looked up from germline, CDR1 is SGHRS and CDR2 is YFSETQ. V was pared by 4 bases and J by 4 bases, with 12 bases between. In DNA, the CDR3 is TGCGCCAGCAGCCCCACGAGGAGCGGAAACACCATATATTTT. It encodes CASSPTRSGNTIYF. The entire variable domain, with the rest obtained from reference TRBV5-1 and TRBJ1-3, is as follows: KAGVTQTPRYLIKTRGQQVTLSCSPISGHRSVSWYQQTPGQGLQFLFEYFSETQRNKGNFPGRFSGRQFSNSRSEMNVSTLELGDSALYLCASSPTRSGNTIYFGEGSWLTVV.

This chain connects TRBV10-3 to TRBJ2-2, with D maybe TRBD1 (6 bases). The CDR3 length is 12 residues. Trimming pared 8 bases from V and 5 bases from J, leaving 9 bases between. CDR1 is ENHRY, CDR2 SYGVKD, per germline. CDR3 sequence: CAIPTGTGELFF. The CDR3, as DNA: TGTGCCATCCCTACAGGGACCGGGGAGCTGTTTTTT.

The chain carries TRBV6-2 or TRBV6-3 and TRBJ1-2; TRBD1 matches at 9 bases. Germline V gene data show CDR1 as MNHEY and CDR2 as SVGEGT. The CDR3 is 16 residues long. V lost 5 bases and J lost 4; bases outside the gene matches: 11. The CDR3 nucleotides read TGTGCCAGCAGTCCCATACAGGGGGCTAAACGCTATGGCTACACCTTC. Amino acids: CASSPIQGAKRYGYTF.

The V gene is TRBV10-3, the J gene TRBJ2-1, with TRBD2 as a possible D gene (8 bases). Germline V CDR1 and CDR2: ENHRY, SYGVKD. The CDR3 length is 17 residues. V gave up 10 bases and J gave up 4 bases, with 26 bases separating them. In nucleotides, the CDR3 is TGTGCCAGTGTAAAGGGGGCGCGGGGGGCTAATTACAATGAGCAGTTCTTC. Its protein is CASVKGARGANYNEQFF.

This clone was counted once. The rearrangement links TRBV5-4 to TRBJ1-1; D is unresolved. From germline, CDR1 is SGHNT and CDR2 YYREEE (reference sequence). The CDR3 runs to 12 residues. Trimming took off 3 bases at V and 8 bases at J, with 11 bases between the two ends. CDR3 sequence reads: CASSYGPGEAFF. In DNA form, the CDR3 reads TGTGCCAGCAGCTACGGTCCGGGGGAAGCTTTCTTT.

This rearrangement joins TRBV4-1 to TRBJ2-5, with TRBD1 matching over 7 bases. Germline V gives CDR1 MGHRA, CDR2 YSYEKL. Trimming took 2 bases from V and 5 from J; bases not matched to a gene: 14. The CDR3 totals 17 residues. In DNA, the CDR3 is TGCGCCAGCAGCCAATCCAACAACTTAGGGGGCAGGGAGACCCAGTACTTC. Translating gives CASSQSNNLGGRETQYF.

This clone has a single count. The rearrangement uses TRBV15 and TRBJ2-7, with unresolved D. CDR1 is LNHNV, CDR2 YYDKDF, per germline (reference sequence). The CDR3 runs 15 residues. With 0 bases removed from V and 5 bases from J, the gap between germline ends came to 14 bases. The CDR3 protein is CATSRDRYAPHEQYF. The CDR3 DNA sequence: TGTGCCACCAGCAGAGATCGATATGCGCCCCACGAGCAGTACTTC.

The gene calls are TRBV6-5 and TRBJ1-2; D is perhaps TRBD1 (5 bases). Trimming shortened V by 4 bases and J by 4 bases, and 16 bases separated the two germline ends. The CDR3 has 15 amino acids. Germline V CDR1 and CDR2: MNHEY, SVGAGI. The CDR3 sequence: CASSSTRVGSYGYTF. CDR3 bases: TGTGCCAGCAGTTCTACCAGGGTGGGGTCCTATGGCTACACCTTC.

The rearrangement uses TRBV28 and TRBJ1-2; D is unclear. CDR1 MDHEN and CDR2 SYDVKM come from the germline V gene. Trimming left V 2 bases short and J 8 bases short, with 12 bases between. This CDR3 contains 13 residues. CDR3 DNA: TGTGCCAGCAGTTTAGACCTTCCGAGGGGCTACACCTTC. It encodes CASSLDLPRGYTF.

This chain joins TRBV24-1 and TRBJ2-7; D unresolved. Trimming removed 9 bases at V and 2 bases at J, with 13 bases between. The CDR3 runs to 13 residues. CDR1 is KGHDR and CDR2 is SFDVKD in the germline V gene. The CDR3, as DNA: TGTGCCACCCGACCCAGGAAGGCCTACGAGCAGTACTTC. The encoded protein is CATRPRKAYEQYF.

This sequence joins TRBV2 and TRBJ1-2; maybe TRBD1 (6 bases). In germline, CDR1 is SNHLY, CDR2 FYNNEI. The CDR3 loop spans 12 amino acids. CDR3 sequence reads: CVRGAQNYGYTF. In nucleotides, the CDR3 is TGTGTACGGGGGGCGCAAAACTATGGCTACACCTTC. The whole variable domain, remainder taken from reference TRBV2 and TRBJ1-2, is EPEVTQTPSHQVTQMGQEVILRCVPISNHLYFYWYRQILGQKVEFLVSFYNNEISEKSEIFDDQFSVERPDGSNFTLKIRSTKLEDSAMYFCVRGAQNYGYTFGSGTRLTVV.

The chain joins TRBV5-4 to TRBJ2-7; 11 nucleotides match TRBD2. Losses at the gene ends were 4 bases for V and 2 bases for J; bases not matched to a gene: 5. The CDR3 has 15 amino acids. Germline V gene sequence: CDR1 SGHNT, CDR2 YYREEE (reference sequence). The DNA for the CDR3 is TGTGCCAGCAGCCAGGGACTAGCGGCCACCTACGAGCAGTACTTC. This gives the protein CASSQGLAATYEQYF.

The chain combines TRBV30 with TRBJ1-5; D unresolved. CDR1 and CDR2 from the germline V gene are GTSNPN and SVGIG (reference sequence). The CDR3 totals 16 residues. V was shortened by 1 base and J by 2 bases, with 15 bases between the two germline ends. CDR3 sequence (DNA): TGTGCCTGGAGTGCCCCCCGTGTATCTGGCAATCAGCCCCAGCATTTT. This gives the protein CAWSAPRVSGNQPQHF.

The V call is TRBV6-5, the J call TRBJ1-1; 7 bases match TRBD1. From germline, CDR1 is MNHEY and CDR2 SVGAGI. Trimming at V came to 5 bases and at J to 10 bases, leaving 16 bases not matched to a gene. The CDR3 consists of 15 residues. The CDR3 nucleotides are TGTGCCAGCAGTCCCCGGGCCCCCGACAGGGTCGGAGCTTTCTTT. It yields the protein CASSPRAPDRVGAFF.

The chain links TRBV9 to TRBJ2-7, with TRBD2 matching 10 bases. The V gene's germline CDR1 is SGDLS and CDR2 YYNGEE. V dropped 4 bases and J dropped 2; count of bases not matched to a gene: 9. The CDR3 is made up of 16 amino acids. CDR3 amino acids: CASSNSHSGRTYEQYF. CDR3 DNA: TGTGCCAGCAGCAATAGCCATAGCGGGAGGACCTACGAGCAGTACTTC.

The chain is built from TRBV19 and TRBJ2-3, with 10 nucleotides matching TRBD1. The V segment lost 5 bases and the J segment 4 bases; nucleotides outside the gene matches: 3. The germline gives CDR1 LNHDA, CDR2 SQIVND (reference sequence). CDR3 length: 14 amino acids. Here the CDR3 reads CASSRDRGADTQYF. Written as DNA, the CDR3 is TGTGCCAGTAGTCGGGACAGGGGAGCAGATACGCAGTATTTT.

The gene calls are TRBV9 and TRBJ1-6; 7 bases line up with TRBD1. The CDR3 contains 16 residues. J gave up 7 bases and V 0 bases, and 7 bases lay outside the gene matches. Germline V gives CDR1 SGDLS, CDR2 YYNGEE. The CDR3 DNA follows: TGTGCCAGCAGCGTAGAATCGACAGGGCGCAATTCACCCCTCCACTTT. This encodes CASSVESTGRNSPLHF.

This chain connects TRBV7-2 to TRBJ1-2; D perhaps matches TRBD1 (6 bases). This CDR3 has 13 amino acids. From germline, CDR1 is SGHTA and CDR2 FQGNSA. Deletions cut 2 bases from V and 4 bases from J, with 8 bases between. The CDR3 DNA reads TGTGCCAGCAGCTTACAACAGGGCTATGGCTACACCTTC. This encodes CASSLQQGYGYTF.

The chain uses TRBV6-6 and TRBJ2-3, with a tentative D call TRBD2 (5 bases). The CDR3 has 14 amino acids. V lost 8 bases and J lost 0, with 12 bases in between. Germline CDR1 reads MNHNY; CDR2 reads SVGAGI (reference sequence). This chain's CDR3 is CASLRKRSTDTQYF. The CDR3, as DNA: TGTGCCAGCCTCCGTAAGCGGAGCACAGATACGCAGTATTTT.

This rearrangement joins TRBV7-8 to TRBJ1-2; 8 bases line up with TRBD1. The CDR3 extends over 14 amino acids. The germline V gene encodes CDR1 SGHVS and CDR2 FQNEAQ. Germline trimming cut 1 base from V and 4 bases from J; bases unmatched to any gene: 2. Here the CDR3 reads CASSLVDRGYGYTF. The CDR3 DNA reads as TGTGCCAGCAGCTTAGTCGACAGGGGCTATGGCTACACCTTC.

In regard to this clone: This specimen includes other DNA sequences encoding the same CDR3. This chain connects TRBV4-3 to TRBJ1-2; no firm D call. Germline CDR1 is LGHNA and CDR2 is YSLEER. The CDR3 runs 15 residues. The V end lost 3 bases, the J end lost 0 bases, and 11 bases lay between the germline ends. The CDR3 here is CASSQVQDSNYGYTF. The CDR3 DNA reads TGCGCCAGCAGCCAGGTTCAGGATTCTAACTATGGCTACACCTTC.

This chain's CDR3 is CASLAGFGYTF. The CDR3 DNA sequence: TGTGCCAGTTTGGCCGGGTTTGGCTACACCTTC. The V and J genes are TRBV19 and TRBJ1-2; D uncertain. Trimming shortened V by 8 bases and J by 7 bases, and 11 bases separated the two germline ends. The CDR3 length is 11 residues. Germline CDR1 is LNHDA and CDR2 is SQIVND (reference sequence).

The gene calls are TRBV4-1 and TRBJ2-1, with D possibly matching TRBD2 (6 bases). CDR3 size: 15 residues. Germline V gene sequence: CDR1 MGHRA, CDR2 YSYEKL. V was trimmed by 4 bases and J by 12 bases, leaving 22 bases between them. The CDR3 region has the DNA TGCGCCAGCAGCCCGAGGGAGGCAGGGAGGTTCGGGCAGTTCTTC. This gives the protein CASSPREAGRFGQFF.

The chain joins TRBV2 to TRBJ1-5; D ambiguous. The V gene's germline CDR1 is SNHLY and CDR2 FYNNEI. Trimming took off 6 bases at V and 4 bases at J, with 16 bases between the two ends. The CDR3 sequence is 15 residues long. Here the CDR3 DNA reads TGTGCCAGCAGCGTAATGCCCATACAAAATCAGCCCCAGCATTTT. Amino acid sequence: CASSVMPIQNQPQHF.